The 4 T cell receptor beta chains listed next were all sequenced from one sample in a study of blood T cell repertoires in COVID-19. Measured with immunoSEQ multiplex PCR; TCRdb has only the in-frame clones, and not every one. The sample includes approximately 100,000 clones, about two thirds of them seen just once. The sample taken for sequencing was peripheral blood. Source of these receptors: a human donor with acute or convalescent COVID-19. The donor label of this sample is uncertain.

V usage is TRBV28 and J usage is TRBJ2-1; 7 bases are a match to TRBD2. Losses at the gene ends were 6 bases for V and 5 bases for J; bases not matched to a gene: 10. The germline gives CDR1 MDHEN, CDR2 SYDVKM. The CDR3 is 15 amino acids. In nucleotides, the CDR3 is TGTGCCAGCAGCCGCGGGGGACTCGCTCACAATGAGCAGTTCTTC. Translating gives CASSRGGLAHNEQFF.

V is TRBV28 and J is TRBJ2-4, with 8 nucleotides matching TRBD2. V shed 5 bases and J 6 bases; nucleotides not matched to a gene: 9. This CDR3 has 15 residues. From germline, CDR1 is MDHEN and CDR2 SYDVKM. As DNA, the CDR3 is TGTGCCAGCAGTCCTGTGGTAGCGGGGAGAAACATTCAGTACTTC. It specifies CASSPVVAGRNIQYF.

The chain joins TRBV10-1 to TRBJ1-1; TRBD1 aligns across 11 bases. The CDR3 is 13 amino acids. Germline V lookup: CDR1 WNHNN, CDR2 SYGVQD (reference sequence). Losses at the gene ends were 6 bases for V and 7 bases for J; bases not matched to a gene: 4. The CDR3 DNA is TGCGCCAGCAGCGGACAGGGGGCTGGTGAAGCTTTCTTT. The encoded protein is CASSGQGAGEAFF.

Remarks on this clone: The sample carries other DNA sequences with the same CDR3. The V call is TRBV12-3 or TRBV12-4, the J call TRBJ1-2; tentative D call: TRBD1 (5 bases). V was pared by 5 bases and J by 5 bases, with 6 bases between. This CDR3 is 11 amino acids long. CDR3 sequence (DNA): TGTGCCAGCAGTCCAGGGTATGGCTACACCTTC. Translation: CASSPGYGYTF.